This entry features one T cell receptor (beta chain) sequence. The antigen is not known. The record originates from a study of T cell repertoires in cytomegalovirus infection. Across the whole study: It can be stated that public TCR beta signatures indicated CMV infection as well as a matching HLA type.

TCRdb used MiXCR to reprocess the reads, holding one entry per CDR3 protein. In the table there are approximately 110,000 distinct CDR3 sequences, roughly 32% of which are singletons. Trimming shortened V by 5 bases and J by 1 base, and 15 bases separated the two germline ends. This CDR3 is 15 amino acids long. Germline V gives CDR1 MGHRA, CDR2 YSYEKL. Study-level points and caveats: CMV-specific TCR beta clonotypes restricted by HLA-C dominated the ex vivo response.

This TCR came from a human donor in good health (CMV status not recorded). Some clones in this sample may be carry-over from other donors' samples. Sequenced material: CD8+ T cells from cultured PBMCs, taken from culture after CMV antigen stimulation. The J gene is TRBJ2-7, the V gene TRBV4-1; the D is unclear. CDR3 residues: CASSYDTNPSYEQYF. In nucleotides, the CDR3 is TGCGCCAGCAGCTACGACACCAACCCTTCCTACGAGCAGTACTTC.